The T cell receptor (beta chain) described here comes from a study of shared clonotypes between healthy human individuals (dated by TCRdb to the early 2020s). Notes on the research overall: The cohort comprised two women and a few men aged 18 to 49 years. For each donor, three plates each were used for CD4 naive and CD4 memory, two plates were used for CD8 naive, and one plate was used for CD8 memory. To estimate repertoire size and how much clonotype sharing occurs between individuals, the study deeply sequenced the blood TCR repertoires of several healthy adults. To increase sequencing depth and limit assay-specific biases, different laboratories used diverse techniques to prepare libraries and sequence TCR repertoires. Per donor, leukapheresis produced somewhere between about 0.9 and 10 billion PBMCs.

Using the deep immunoSEQ assay, multiplex PCR amplified TCR CDR3 regions from genomic DNA. Genomic DNA extracted from each cell subset was distributed evenly over all wells of several immunoSEQ 96-well plates, and each plate served as one replicate. For sorted subsets, each replicate PCR was loaded with 200 ng genomic DNA, equivalent to about 30,000 T cell genomes. Purified libraries were measured with a Qubit 3.0 fluorometer, size-checked on a Bioanalyzer 2100, and measured again with the KAPA Library Quantification kit. Every immunoSEQ 96-well plate was sequenced on a dedicated single-read 150-cycle Illumina NextSeq 550 flow cell. Processing in the source paper ran as follows. Because only junctional sequences without quality scores were contained in the immunoSEQ output, filtering matching that applied to full-length reads could not be performed. To assign V/J genes and CDR3, sequences were annotated using PyIR, a Python wrapper for IgBLAST v1.9, with IMGT germline references. Reads were filtered out if the reads had weak V/J assignments (E-value above 1e-6), no CDR3, stop codons, out-of-frame junctions, or ambiguous translated residues. V3J clonotypes were defined as sequences sharing an identical inferred V gene, J gene, and CDR3 amino acid sequence. Percentage overlap between repertoires was computed as shared unique clonotypes divided by the size of the smaller repertoire. RTK rarefaction, the Chao1 estimator, and Recon v2.1 estimates of unobserved clonotypes were used to assess repertoire richness. Generation probabilities were computed with OLGA for all TCRbeta clonotypes obtained by the gDNA method from several donors. TCRdb stores this immuneACCESS table with in-frame sequences only. Part of the clones is absent; in the studies checked, under half of the shortfall reflects unresolved V genes, and no reason is known for the rest. The DNA gave D and trimming, while V, J and clone size come from that table. The table for this sample lists roughly 2.4 million clones; 95% of them were counted only once. The top ten clones comprise approximately 0.13% of the sample.

The donors were healthy, HIV-negative adults with no recently reported acute infections or vaccinations. Only Caucasian adults living in Nashville, Tennessee, USA were represented among the donors. CD4+ T cells were enriched by magnetic negative selection, after which naive cells were positively selected on CD45RA and the negative fraction was taken as the memory subset. After blood collection by leukapheresis, PBMCs were isolated using Ficoll-Histopaque density gradient centrifugation and then cryopreserved in the vapor phase of liquid nitrogen. Analytical flow cytometry was used to check the purity and quantity of every magnetically sorted T cell population. Each sorted fraction had its genomic DNA isolated and then quantified by UV absorbance on a Nanodrop 2000c. Overall results and qualifications from the work: Pairwise subsampling indicated that sequencing depth was expected to affect the degree of clonotype sharing among donors. Across a few donors, about 4.5% of naive CD4, roughly 3.8% of naive CD8, under 2.5% of memory CD4, and 0.4% of memory CD8 clonotypes were shared. Larger estimated clonotype richness was generally found for naive subsets than for memory subsets. Sampling was limited to blood, and TCR repertoires in tissue likely differ from TCR repertoires in blood. Compared with non-shared clonotypes, the clonotypes found in all four sorted-subset donors had higher generation probabilities. Even with the large sequencing depth, rarefaction of the sorted-subset datasets indicated that sequencing was incomplete. Because the study included only a small number of donors, the genetic and exposure-history diversity represented was limited.

According to the germline V gene, CDR1 reads MNHEY and CDR2 reads SVGAGI. V is cut by 6 bases and J by 6 bases, and the space between the germline ends is 21 bases. The CDR3 runs 15 amino acids, cysteine and phenylalanine included. Only the CDR3 portion is preserved as DNA: 45 bases, with reading frame beginning at the first base. About this clone itself: Its antigen is currently not known. Per-nucleotide qualities are absent, and no much larger clonotype sits a single base away.

The chain is encoded by TRBV6-5 joined to TRBJ2-7; a tentative D call is TRBD1 (5 bases match). Sequenced input: naive CD4+ T cells sorted from blood. The sample's cell subset or site label, decoded: CD45RA+ positively selected. The TCR sequence derives from a man aged 18 to 35 in good health. Here is the DNA: TGTGCCAGCAGCACACAGACAGTGGCTCTGCCCGAGCAGTACTTC. The resulting protein is CASSTQTVALPEQYF.